This T cell receptor (beta chain) is drawn from a study of CD8 T cells in ankylosing spondylitis (TCRdb year 2017). As for the study more broadly: T cell receptor beta repertoires were profiled in healthy donors and ankylosing spondylitis patients so that disease-linked TCR variants could be found. In total, the full study cohort was made up of 85 to 140 healthy donors and more than 20 ankylosing spondylitis patients. Peripheral blood samples were taken, and synovial fluid was additionally collected from ankylosing spondylitis patients.

Paper-wide results and their limitations: A CD8+ phenotype was shown by the disease-linked clones, which were found at relatively low frequencies in peripheral blood. Significant enrichment of the disease-linked clones was reported in matched synovial fluid samples from ankylosing spondylitis patients. Some of the motif variants had been reported before in the synovial fluid and blood of reactive arthritis patients, a finding that suggests common disease-initiation mechanisms. Blood from ankylosing spondylitis patients appeared to be characterized by a TCR beta motif made up of seven or eight highly homologous amino acid variants.

The run used an Illumina HiSeq 2500. TCR beta libraries were prepared by quantitative 5'-RACE with molecular barcodes. Concerning the study's data processing: A new computational method based on a probabilistic model of VDJ rearrangement was used to identify disease-linked TCR variants. TCRdb reran the public reads through fastp at Q25 and MiXCR, keeping productive beta chains. Duplicate CDR3 protein sequences are folded into a single record with the most common DNA and genes. TCRdb's processing, not the authors', yielded these V and J calls. In all, the sample holds roughly 700,000 distinct CDR3 sequences, and 19% of those were seen once. The ten largest clones represent 15% to 20% of the sample. Concerning this clonotype: Which antigen it targets is not known. Per-nucleotide qualities are absent, and no much larger clonotype sits a single base away.

The source of this sequence is a male donor with ankylosing spondylitis. The source material was blood, either unsorted or a sorted T cell fraction (not recorded which).

Here the CDR3 is given as CASSSTGPTGELFF. The nucleotides are TGTGCCAGCAGTTCCACAGGGCCCACCGGGGAGCTGTTTTTT. The receptor chain draws on TRBV12-3 or TRBV12-4 and TRBJ2-2; D gene: possibly TRBD1, on 6 matching bases. The CDR3 sequence holds 14 residues, the cysteine and phenylalanine included. The retained sequence is limited to the CDR3, 42 bases, with the frame set at the first base. V is pared back by 4 bases and J by 4 bases, with 10 bases lying between the germline termini.